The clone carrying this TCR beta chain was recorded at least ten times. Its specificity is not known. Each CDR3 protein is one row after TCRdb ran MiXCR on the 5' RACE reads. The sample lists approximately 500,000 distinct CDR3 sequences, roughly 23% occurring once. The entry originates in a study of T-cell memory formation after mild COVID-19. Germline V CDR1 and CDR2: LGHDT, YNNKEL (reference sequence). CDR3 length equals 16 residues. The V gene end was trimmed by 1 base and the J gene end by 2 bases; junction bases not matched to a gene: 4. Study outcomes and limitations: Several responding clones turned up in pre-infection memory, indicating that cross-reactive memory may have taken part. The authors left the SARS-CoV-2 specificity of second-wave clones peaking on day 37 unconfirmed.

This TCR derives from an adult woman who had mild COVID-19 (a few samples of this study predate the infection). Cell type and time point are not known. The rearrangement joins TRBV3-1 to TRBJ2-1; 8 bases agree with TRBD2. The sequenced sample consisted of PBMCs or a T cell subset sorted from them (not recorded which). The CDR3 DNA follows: TGTGCCAGCAGCCAAGGGGGCGGGGGGCCCTACAATGAGCAGTTCTTC. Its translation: CASSQGGGGPYNEQFF.